This T cell receptor (beta chain) appears in the sequencing data of a study of cytomegalovirus exposure and HLA in healthy donors. The study's findings and limits: In vitro work confirmed that three CMV-associated chains recognize CMV antigens. Most of the TCR beta V segments (in an earlier analysis) were productive either about 87% or about 30% of the time.

V trimming: 0 bases; J trimming: 5 bases; junction bases outside the gene matches: 7. The CDR3 consists of 16 residues. The germline V gene encodes CDR1 LGHNA and CDR2 YNFKEQ. This PCR relied on a set of 60 Vbeta primers and 13 Jbeta primers. The repertoire was sequenced with immunoSEQ multiplex PCR; TCRdb's copy has only in-frame clones and lacks some. The sample records around 100,000 clones, roughly 70% being singletons. A remark on this clone: Its antigen is undetermined.

The receptor was derived from a man over 45 in good health and CMV-seronegative. The V and J genes are TRBV4-2 and TRBJ2-3; 8 positions match TRBD2. Sequencing input: PBMCs. The CDR3: CASSQDYRGGQDTQYF. The CDR3 DNA follows: TGTGCCAGCAGCCAAGATTACCGGGGGGGCCAAGATACGCAGTATTTT.